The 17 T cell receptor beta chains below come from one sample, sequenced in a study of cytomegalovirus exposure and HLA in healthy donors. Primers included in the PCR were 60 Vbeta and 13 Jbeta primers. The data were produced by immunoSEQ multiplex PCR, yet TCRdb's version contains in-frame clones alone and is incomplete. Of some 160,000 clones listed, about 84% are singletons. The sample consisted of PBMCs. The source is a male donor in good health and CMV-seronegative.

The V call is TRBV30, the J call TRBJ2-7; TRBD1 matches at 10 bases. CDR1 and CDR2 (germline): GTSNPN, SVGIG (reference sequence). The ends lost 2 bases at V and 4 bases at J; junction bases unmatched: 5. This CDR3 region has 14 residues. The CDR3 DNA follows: TGTGCCTGGAGTTCTGGACAGGGGGATTACGAGCAGTACTTC. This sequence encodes CAWSSGQGDYEQYF.

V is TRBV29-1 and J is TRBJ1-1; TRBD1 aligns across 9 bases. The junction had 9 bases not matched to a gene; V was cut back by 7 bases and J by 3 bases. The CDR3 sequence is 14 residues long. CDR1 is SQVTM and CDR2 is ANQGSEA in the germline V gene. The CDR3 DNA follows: TGCAGCGATGGGACAGGGATACCGGACACTGAAGCTTTCTTT. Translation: CSDGTGIPDTEAFF.

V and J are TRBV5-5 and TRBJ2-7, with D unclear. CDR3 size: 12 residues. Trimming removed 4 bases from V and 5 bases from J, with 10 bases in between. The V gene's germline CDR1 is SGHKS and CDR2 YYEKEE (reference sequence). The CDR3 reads CASSPNQDEQYF. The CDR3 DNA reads TGTGCCAGCAGCCCCAATCAGGACGAGCAGTACTTC.

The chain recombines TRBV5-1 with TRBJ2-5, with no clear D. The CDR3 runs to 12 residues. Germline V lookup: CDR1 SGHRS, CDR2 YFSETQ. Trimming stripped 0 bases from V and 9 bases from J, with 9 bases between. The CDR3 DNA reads TGCGCCAGCAGCTTGGCTCCGGAGTCCCAGTACTTC. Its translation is CASSLAPESQYF.

CDR3 sequence: CASSQDRGGLNEQFF. The CDR3 DNA sequence: TGCGCCAGCAGCCAAGATCGTGGGGGACTCAATGAGCAGTTCTTC. The J gene is TRBJ2-1, the V gene TRBV4-3; a possible D gene is TRBD2 (6 bases). CDR1 is LGHNA and CDR2 is YSLEER in the germline V gene. Trimming removed 0 bases at V and 6 bases at J, with 12 bases between. The CDR3 sequence is 15 residues long.

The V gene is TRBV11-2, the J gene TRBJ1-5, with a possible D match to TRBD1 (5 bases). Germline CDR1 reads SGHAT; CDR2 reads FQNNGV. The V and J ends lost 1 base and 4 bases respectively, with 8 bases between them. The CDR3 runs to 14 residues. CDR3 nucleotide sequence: TGTGCCAGCAGCTTAGCCGGGGGGAATCAGCCCCAGCATTTT. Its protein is CASSLAGGNQPQHF.

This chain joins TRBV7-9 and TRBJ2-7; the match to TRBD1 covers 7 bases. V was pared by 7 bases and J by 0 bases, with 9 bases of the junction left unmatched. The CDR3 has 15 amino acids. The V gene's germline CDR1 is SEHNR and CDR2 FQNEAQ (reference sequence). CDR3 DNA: TGTGCCAGCACCCTCGGACAGGCCGCCTCCTACGAGCAGTACTTC. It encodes CASTLGQAASYEQYF.

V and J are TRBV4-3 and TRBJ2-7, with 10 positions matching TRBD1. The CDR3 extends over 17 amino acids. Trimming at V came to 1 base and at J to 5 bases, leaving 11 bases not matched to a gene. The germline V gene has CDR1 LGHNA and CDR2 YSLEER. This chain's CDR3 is CASSQAFRDRGHHEQYF. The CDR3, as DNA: TGCGCCAGCAGCCAAGCGTTCCGGGACAGGGGCCACCACGAGCAGTACTTC.

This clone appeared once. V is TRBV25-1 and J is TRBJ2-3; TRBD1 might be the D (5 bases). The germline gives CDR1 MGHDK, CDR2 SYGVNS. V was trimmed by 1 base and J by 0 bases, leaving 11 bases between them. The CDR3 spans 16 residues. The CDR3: CASSEFDRSSTDTQYF. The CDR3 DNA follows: TGTGCCAGCAGTGAATTTGACAGATCTAGCACAGATACGCAGTATTTT.

Here the CDR3 DNA reads TGTGCCAGCAGTTCCCCCTCCATTGCGGGGGTTGCAGATACGCAGTATTTT. It codes for CASSSPSIAGVADTQYF. The chain couples TRBV27 to TRBJ2-3, with TRBD2 matching over 7 bases. The J segment lost 4 bases and the V segment lost 4 bases, leaving 14 bases of the junction unmatched. Germline V CDR1 and CDR2: MNHEY, SMNVEV (reference sequence). The CDR3 totals 17 residues.

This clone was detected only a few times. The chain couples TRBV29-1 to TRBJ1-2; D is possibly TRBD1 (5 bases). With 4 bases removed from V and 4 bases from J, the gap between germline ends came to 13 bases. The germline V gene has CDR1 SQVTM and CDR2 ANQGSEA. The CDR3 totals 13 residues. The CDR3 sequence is CSVVVRGVYGYTF. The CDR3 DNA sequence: TGCAGCGTTGTAGTACGGGGGGTCTATGGCTACACCTTC.

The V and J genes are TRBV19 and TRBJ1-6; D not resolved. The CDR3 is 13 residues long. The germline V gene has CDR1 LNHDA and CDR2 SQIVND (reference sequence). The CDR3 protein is CASTGVYNSPLHF. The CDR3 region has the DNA TGTGCTTCAACGGGAGTTTATAATTCACCCCTCCACTTT.

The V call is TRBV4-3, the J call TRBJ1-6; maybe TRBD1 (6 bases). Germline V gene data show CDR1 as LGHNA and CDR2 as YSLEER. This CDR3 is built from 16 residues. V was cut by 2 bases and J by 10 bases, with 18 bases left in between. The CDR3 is CASSQSTAGVRSPLHF. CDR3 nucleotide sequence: TGCGCCAGCAGCCAATCGACCGCAGGGGTTCGGTCACCCCTCCACTTT.

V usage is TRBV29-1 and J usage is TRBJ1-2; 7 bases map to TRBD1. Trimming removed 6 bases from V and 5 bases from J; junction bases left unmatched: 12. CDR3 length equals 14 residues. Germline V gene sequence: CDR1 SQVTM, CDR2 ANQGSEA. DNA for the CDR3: TGCAGCGTGGTTGAATGGGACAGCTGGTATGGCTACACCTTC. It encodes CSVVEWDSWYGYTF.

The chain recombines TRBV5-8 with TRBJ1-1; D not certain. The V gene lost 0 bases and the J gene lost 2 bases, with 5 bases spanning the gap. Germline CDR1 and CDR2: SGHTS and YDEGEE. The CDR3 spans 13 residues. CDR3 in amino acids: CASSLGRNTEAFF. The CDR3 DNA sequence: TGTGCCAGCAGCTTGGGTAGAAACACTGAAGCTTTCTTT.

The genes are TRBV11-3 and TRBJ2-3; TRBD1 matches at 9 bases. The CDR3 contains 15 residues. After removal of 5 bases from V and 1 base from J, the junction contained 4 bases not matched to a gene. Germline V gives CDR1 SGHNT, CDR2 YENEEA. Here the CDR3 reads CASSPRDRGTDTQYF. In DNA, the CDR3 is TGTGCCAGCAGCCCGCGGGACAGGGGCACAGATACGCAGTATTTT.

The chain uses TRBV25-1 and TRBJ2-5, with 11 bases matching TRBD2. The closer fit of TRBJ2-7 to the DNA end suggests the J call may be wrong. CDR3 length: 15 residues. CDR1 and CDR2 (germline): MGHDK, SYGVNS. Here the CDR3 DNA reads TGTGCCAGCAGTTTCGGACTAGCGGGCCGCTACGAGCAGTACTTC. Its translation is CASSFGLAGRYEQYF.